This TCR beta chain was recorded in a study of T cells in Graves' hyperthyroidism and ophthalmopathy. General study results and limits: Researchers found most expanded thyroid clonotypes above 0.001 in blood as well.

Amplification yielded TCR beta CDR3 regions, with RNA transcripts as the source. The HTBI primer set served for first-round RT-PCR of the TCR CDR3. MiXCR, applied by TCRdb to the multiplex PCR reads, yields one record per CDR3 protein. The sample holds fewer than 500,000 distinct CDR3 sequences; 13% are singletons and the top ten take around 20%. In regard to this clonotype: Its antigen is undetermined.

The CDR3 is 15 amino acids. V shed 0 bases and J shed 3 bases, with 15 bases lying between them. Germline CDR1 and CDR2: GTSNPN and SVGIG (reference sequence). The patients, who ranged from 18 to 65 in age, presented with newly diagnosed hyperthyroidism lasting under 2 months. The V and J genes are TRBV30 and TRBJ2-7, with TRBD2 as a possible D gene (6 bases). This receptor was obtained from a man aged 25-45 years with Graves' hyperthyroidism that later progressed to Graves' ophthalmopathy. Sequenced input: blood. The CDR3: CAWSVRSGLFYEQYF. In DNA form, the CDR3 reads TGTGCCTGGAGTGTTCGGTCGGGACTCTTCTACGAGCAGTACTTC.